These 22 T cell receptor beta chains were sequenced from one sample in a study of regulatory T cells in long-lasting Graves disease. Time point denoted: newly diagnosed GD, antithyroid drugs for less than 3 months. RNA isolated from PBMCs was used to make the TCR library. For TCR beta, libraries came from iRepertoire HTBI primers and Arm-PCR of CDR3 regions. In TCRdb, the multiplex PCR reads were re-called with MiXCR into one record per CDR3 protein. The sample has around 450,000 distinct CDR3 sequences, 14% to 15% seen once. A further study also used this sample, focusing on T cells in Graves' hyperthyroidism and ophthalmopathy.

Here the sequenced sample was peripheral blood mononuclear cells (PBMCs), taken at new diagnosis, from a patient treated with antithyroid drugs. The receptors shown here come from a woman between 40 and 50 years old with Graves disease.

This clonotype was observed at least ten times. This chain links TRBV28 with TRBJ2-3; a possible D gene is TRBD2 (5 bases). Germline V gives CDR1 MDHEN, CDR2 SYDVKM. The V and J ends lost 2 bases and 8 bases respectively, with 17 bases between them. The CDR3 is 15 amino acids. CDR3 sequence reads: CASSLLAAGSGTQYF. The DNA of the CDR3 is TGTGCCAGCAGTTTACTAGCCGCTGGCTCAGGTACGCAGTATTTT.

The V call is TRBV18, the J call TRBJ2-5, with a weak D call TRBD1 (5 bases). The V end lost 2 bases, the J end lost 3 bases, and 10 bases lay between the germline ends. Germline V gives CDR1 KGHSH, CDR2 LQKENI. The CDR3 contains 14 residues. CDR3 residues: CASSPFFREETQYF. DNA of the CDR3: TGTGCCAGCTCACCATTTTTCAGGGAAGAGACCCAGTACTTC.

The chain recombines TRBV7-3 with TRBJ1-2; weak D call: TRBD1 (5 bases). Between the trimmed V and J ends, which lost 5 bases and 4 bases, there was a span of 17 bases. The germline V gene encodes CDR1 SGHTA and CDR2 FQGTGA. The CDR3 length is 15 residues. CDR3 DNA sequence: TGTGCCAGCAGCCCCGAGGCGGGACTTAGCTATGGCTACACCTTC. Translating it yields CASSPEAGLSYGYTF.

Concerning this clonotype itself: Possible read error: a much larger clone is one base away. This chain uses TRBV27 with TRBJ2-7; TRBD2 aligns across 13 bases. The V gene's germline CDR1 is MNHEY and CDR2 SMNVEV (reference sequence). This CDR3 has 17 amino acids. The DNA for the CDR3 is TGTGCCGGCAGTTTATCCACGGGACTAGCGGGATACGCCGAGCAGTACTTC. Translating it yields CAGSLSTGLAGYAEQYF.

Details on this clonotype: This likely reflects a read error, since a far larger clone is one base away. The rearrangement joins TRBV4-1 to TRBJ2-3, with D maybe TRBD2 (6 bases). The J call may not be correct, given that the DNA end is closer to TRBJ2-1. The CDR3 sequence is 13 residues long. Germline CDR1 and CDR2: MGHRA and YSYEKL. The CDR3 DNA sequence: TGCGCCAGCAGCCTTTTATTGCGGGATAAGCAGTTCTTC. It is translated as CASSLLLRDKQFF.

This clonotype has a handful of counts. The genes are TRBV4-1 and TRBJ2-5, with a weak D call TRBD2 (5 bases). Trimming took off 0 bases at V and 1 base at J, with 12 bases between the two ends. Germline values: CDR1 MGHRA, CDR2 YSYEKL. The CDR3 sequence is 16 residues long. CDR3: CASSQEPGLSQETQYF. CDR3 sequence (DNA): TGCGCCAGCAGCCAAGAACCCGGACTTAGCCAAGAGACCCAGTACTTC.

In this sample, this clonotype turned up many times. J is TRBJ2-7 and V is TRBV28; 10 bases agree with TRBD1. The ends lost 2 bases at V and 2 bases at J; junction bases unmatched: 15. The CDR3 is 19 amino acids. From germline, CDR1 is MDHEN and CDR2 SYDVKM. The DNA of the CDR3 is TGTGCCAGCAGTTTAGACCCCCGGGACAGGGGACTGAAGCCCTACGAGCAGTACTTC. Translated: CASSLDPRDRGLKPYEQYF.

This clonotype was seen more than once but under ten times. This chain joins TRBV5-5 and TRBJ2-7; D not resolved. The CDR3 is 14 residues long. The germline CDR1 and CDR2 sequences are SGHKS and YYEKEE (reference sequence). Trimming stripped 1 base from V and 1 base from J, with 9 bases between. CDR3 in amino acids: CASSLRLGSYEQYF. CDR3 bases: TGTGCCAGCAGCTTGCGGCTAGGATCCTACGAGCAGTACTTC.

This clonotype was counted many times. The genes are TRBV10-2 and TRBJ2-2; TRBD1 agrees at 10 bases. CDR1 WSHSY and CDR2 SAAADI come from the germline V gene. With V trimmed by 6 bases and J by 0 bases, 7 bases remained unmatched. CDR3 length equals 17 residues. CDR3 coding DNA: TGCGCCAGCAGCGCCGGGACAGGGGTGGCGAACACCGGGGAGCTGTTTTTT. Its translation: CASSAGTGVANTGELFF.

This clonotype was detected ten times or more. This chain's CDR3 is CSAPGQGAARYNEQFF. The CDR3 DNA is TGCAGTGCCCCGGGACAGGGGGCAGCTAGGTACAATGAGCAGTTCTTC. The V gene is TRBV20-1, the J gene TRBJ2-1; 12 nucleotides agree with TRBD1. The ends lost 6 bases at V and 4 bases at J; junction bases unmatched: 10. There are 16 residues in the CDR3. CDR1 and CDR2 from the germline V gene are DFQATT and SNEGSKA (reference sequence).

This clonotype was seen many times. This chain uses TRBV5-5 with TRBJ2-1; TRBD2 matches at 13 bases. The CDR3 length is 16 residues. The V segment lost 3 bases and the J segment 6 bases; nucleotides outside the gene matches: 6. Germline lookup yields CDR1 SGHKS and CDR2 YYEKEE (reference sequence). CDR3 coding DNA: TGTGCCAGCAGCTATCCGGGACTAGCGGGACTCAATGAGCAGTTCTTC. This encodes CASSYPGLAGLNEQFF.

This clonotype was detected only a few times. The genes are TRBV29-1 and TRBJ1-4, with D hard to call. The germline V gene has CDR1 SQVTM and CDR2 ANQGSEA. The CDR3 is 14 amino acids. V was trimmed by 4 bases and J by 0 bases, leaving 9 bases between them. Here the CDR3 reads CSVVPDSTNEKLFF. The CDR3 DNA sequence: TGCAGCGTTGTACCCGACTCAACTAATGAAAAACTGTTTTTT.

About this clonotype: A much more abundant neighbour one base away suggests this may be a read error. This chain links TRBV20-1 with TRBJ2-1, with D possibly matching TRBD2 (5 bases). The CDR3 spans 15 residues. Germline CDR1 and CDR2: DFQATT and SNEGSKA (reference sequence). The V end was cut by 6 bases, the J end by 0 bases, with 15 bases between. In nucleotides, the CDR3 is TGCAGTGCCTTTAGCGCTACAAGCTCCTACAATGAGCAGTTCTTC. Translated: CSAFSATSSYNEQFF.

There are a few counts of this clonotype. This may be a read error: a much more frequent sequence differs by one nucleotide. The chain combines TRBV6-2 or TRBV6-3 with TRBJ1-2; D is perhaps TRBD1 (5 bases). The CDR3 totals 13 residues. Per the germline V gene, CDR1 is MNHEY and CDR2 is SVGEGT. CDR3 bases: TGTGCCAGCAGTTACGGGAGGGGCGGTGGCTGCACCTTC. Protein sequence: CASSYGRGGGCTF.

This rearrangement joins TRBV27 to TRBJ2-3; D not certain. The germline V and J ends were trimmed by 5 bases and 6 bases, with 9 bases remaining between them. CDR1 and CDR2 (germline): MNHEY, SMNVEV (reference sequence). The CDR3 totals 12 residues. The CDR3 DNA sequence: TGTGCCAGCAGTACCTACCGGGATACGCAGTATTTT. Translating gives CASSTYRDTQYF.

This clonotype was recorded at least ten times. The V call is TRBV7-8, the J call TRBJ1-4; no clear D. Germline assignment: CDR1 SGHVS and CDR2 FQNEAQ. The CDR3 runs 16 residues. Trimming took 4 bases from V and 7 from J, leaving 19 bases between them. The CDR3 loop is CASSSTTLLAAEKLFF. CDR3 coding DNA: TGTGCCAGCAGCTCTACGACCCTACTAGCGGCTGAAAAACTGTTTTTT.

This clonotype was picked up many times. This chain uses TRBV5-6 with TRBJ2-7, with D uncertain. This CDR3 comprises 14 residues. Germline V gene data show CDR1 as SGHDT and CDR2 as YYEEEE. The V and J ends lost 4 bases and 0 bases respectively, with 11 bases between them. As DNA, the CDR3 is TGTGCCAGCAGCCTATTTGGGGACTCCTACGAGCAGTACTTC. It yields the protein CASSLFGDSYEQYF.

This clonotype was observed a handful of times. The CDR3 DNA reads as TGTGCCAGCAGCCTTGGACAGAATATTGAAGCTTTCTTT. Translating it yields CASSLGQNIEAFF. The rearrangement joins TRBV11-2 to TRBJ1-1; perhaps TRBD1 as D (6 bases). The CDR3 length is 13 residues. Germline CDR1 and CDR2: SGHAT and FQNNGV. Trimming left V 5 bases short and J 7 bases short, with 14 bases between.

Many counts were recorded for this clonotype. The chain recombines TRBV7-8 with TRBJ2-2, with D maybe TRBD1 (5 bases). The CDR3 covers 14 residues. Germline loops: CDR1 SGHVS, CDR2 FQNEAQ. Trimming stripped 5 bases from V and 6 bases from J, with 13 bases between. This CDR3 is CASSRGQEAGELFF. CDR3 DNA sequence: TGTGCCAGCAGCCGCGGACAAGAAGCCGGGGAGCTGTTTTTT.

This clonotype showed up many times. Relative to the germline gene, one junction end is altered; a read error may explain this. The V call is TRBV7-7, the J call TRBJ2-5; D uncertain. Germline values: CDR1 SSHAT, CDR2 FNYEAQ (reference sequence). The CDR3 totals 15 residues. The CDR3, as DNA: TGTGCTAGCAACCCCCTTACCCACACACAAGAGACCCAGTACTTC. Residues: CASNPLTHTQETQYF. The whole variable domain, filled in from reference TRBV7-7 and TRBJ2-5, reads GAGVSQSPRYKVTKRGQDVTLRCDPISSHATLYWYQQALGQGPEFLTYFNYEAQPDKSGLPSDRFSAERPEGSISTLTIQRTEQRDSAMYRCASNPLTHTQETQYFGPGTRLLVL.

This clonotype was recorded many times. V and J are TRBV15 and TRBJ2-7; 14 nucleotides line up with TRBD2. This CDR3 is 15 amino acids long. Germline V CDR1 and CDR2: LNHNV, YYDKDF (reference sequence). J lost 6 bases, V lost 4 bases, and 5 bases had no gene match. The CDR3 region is CATSTPTSGRAEQYF. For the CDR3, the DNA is TGTGCCACCAGCACCCCGACTAGCGGGAGGGCCGAGCAGTACTTC. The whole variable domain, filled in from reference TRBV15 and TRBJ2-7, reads DAMVIQNPRYQVTQFGKPVTLSCSQTLNHNVMYWYQQKSSQAPKLLFHYYDKDFNNEADTPDNFQSRRPNTSFCFLDIRSPGLGDTAMYLCATSTPTSGRAEQYFGPGTRLTVT.

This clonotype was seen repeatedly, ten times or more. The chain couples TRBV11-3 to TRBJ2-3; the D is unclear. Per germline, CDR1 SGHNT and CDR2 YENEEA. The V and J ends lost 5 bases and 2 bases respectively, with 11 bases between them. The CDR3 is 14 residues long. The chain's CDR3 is CASSTDPNTDTQYF. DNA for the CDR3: TGTGCCAGCAGCACGGACCCAAACACAGATACGCAGTATTTT.